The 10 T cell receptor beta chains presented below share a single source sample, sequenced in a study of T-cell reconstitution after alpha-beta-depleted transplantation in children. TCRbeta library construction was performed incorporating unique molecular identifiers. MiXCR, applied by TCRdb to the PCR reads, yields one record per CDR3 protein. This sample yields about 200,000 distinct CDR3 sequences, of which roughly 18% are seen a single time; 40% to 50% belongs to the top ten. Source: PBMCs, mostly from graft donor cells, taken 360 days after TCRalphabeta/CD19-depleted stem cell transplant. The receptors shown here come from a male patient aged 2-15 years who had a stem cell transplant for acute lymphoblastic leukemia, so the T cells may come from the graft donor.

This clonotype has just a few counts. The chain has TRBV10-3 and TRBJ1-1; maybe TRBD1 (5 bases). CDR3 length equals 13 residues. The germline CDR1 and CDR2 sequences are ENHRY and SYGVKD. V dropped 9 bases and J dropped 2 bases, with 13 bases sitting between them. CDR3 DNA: TGTGCCATAAGACAGTCGGAAAACACTGAAGCTTTCTTT. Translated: CAIRQSENTEAFF.

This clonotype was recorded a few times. The CDR3 coding sequence is TGTGCCTGGCCCCAAGCGAGGGCCTACGAGCAGTTCTTC. Encoded protein: CAWPQARAYEQFF. The rearrangement joins TRBV30 to TRBJ2-1; the D gene is possibly TRBD2 (5 bases). CDR1 and CDR2 (germline): GTSNPN, SVGIG (reference sequence). This CDR3 is 13 amino acids long. V was trimmed by 5 bases and J by 10 bases, leaving 18 bases between them.

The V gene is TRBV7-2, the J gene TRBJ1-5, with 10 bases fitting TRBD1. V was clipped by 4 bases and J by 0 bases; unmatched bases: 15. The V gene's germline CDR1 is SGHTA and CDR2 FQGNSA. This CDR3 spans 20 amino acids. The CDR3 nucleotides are TGTGCCAGCAGCTCCACCGACAGGGGGCGGAAGCCTTATAGCAATCAGCCCCAGCATTTT. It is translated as CASSSTDRGRKPYSNQPQHF.

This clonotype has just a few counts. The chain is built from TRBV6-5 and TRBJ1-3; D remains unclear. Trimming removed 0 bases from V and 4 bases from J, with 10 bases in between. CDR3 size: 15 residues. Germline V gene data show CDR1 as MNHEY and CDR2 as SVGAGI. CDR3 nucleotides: TGTGCCAGCAGTTACTCGAAGGCCCAGGGAAACACCATATATTTT. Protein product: CASSYSKAQGNTIYF.

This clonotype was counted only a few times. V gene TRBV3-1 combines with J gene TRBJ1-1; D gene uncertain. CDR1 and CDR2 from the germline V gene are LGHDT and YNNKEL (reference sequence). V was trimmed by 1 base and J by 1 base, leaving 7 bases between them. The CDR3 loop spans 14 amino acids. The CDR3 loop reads CASSQAAGNTEAFF. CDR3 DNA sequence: TGTGCCAGCAGCCAAGCCGCGGGGAACACTGAAGCTTTCTTT.

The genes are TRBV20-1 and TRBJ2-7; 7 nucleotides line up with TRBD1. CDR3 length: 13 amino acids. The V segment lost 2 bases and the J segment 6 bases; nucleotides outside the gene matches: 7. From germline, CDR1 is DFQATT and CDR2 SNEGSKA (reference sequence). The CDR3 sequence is CSARYWTGPEQYF. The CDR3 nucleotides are TGCAGTGCTAGATACTGGACAGGCCCCGAGCAGTACTTC.

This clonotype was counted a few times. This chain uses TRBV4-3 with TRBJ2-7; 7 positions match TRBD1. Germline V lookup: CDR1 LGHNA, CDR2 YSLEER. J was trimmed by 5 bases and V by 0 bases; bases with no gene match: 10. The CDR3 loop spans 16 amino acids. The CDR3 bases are TGCGCCAGCAGCCAAGATCTCGGACAGGCAACCCACGAGCAGTACTTC. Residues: CASSQDLGQATHEQYF.

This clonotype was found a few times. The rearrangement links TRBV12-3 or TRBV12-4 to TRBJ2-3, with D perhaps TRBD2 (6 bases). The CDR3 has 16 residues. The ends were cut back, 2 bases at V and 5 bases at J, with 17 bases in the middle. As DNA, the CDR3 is TGTGCCAGCAGTTTAACCCGGGGGAAGTTTATAGATACGCAGTATTTT. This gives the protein CASSLTRGKFIDTQYF.

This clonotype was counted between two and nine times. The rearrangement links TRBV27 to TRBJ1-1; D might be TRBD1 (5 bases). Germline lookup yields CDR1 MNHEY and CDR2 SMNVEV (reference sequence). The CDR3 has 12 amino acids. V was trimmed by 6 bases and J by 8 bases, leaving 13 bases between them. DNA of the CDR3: TGTGCCAGCAGGACCGGGACCGACGAAGCTTTCTTT. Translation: CASRTGTDEAFF.

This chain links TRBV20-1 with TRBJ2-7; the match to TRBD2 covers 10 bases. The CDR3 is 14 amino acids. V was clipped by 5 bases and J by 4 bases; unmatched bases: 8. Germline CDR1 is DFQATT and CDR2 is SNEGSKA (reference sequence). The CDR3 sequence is CSAGGLAVIYEQYF. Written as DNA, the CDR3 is TGCAGTGCTGGTGGACTAGCGGTTATATACGAGCAGTACTTC.